This T cell receptor beta chain was sequenced for a study of blood T cell repertoires in COVID-19. In germline, CDR1 is SGHNT, CDR2 YENEEA. The ends were cut back, 0 bases at V and 2 bases at J, with 7 bases in the middle. The CDR3 extends over 14 amino acids. The assay was immunoSEQ multiplex PCR, and TCRdb's table has in-frame clones only and misses some. The sample holds about 180,000 clones, about 90% seen once. The receptor comes from a woman under 30 who had recovered from COVID-19. Sequenced sample: PBMCs or T cells enriched from blood (not recorded which). The gene calls are TRBV11-3 and TRBJ2-5; D remains ambiguous. The CDR3 sequence: CASSLDSRQETQYF. CDR3 in DNA: TGTGCCAGCAGCTTAGATTCGAGGCAAGAGACCCAGTACTTC.